The entry below gives a single T cell receptor beta chain sequence along with its context. PCR involved 60 Vbeta and 13 Jbeta primers. TCRdb's table, derived via immunoSEQ multiplex PCR, lists solely in-frame clones and lacks some. This sample's table reports around 100,000 clones. This record comes from a study of cytomegalovirus exposure and HLA in healthy donors. Study summary: An earlier analysis found around 120 million unique TCR beta sequences from approximately 190 million T cells. In an early release, HLA-typed donors contributed 77 million or so unique TCR sequences. Out of approximately 400 genotyped donors, roughly 78% belonged to the Caucasian-associated ancestry cluster.

The germline gives CDR1 SGHTA, CDR2 FQGNSA. With V trimmed by 3 bases and J by 3 bases, 5 bases remained unmatched. The CDR3 consists of 15 residues. The clonotype comes from a man aged 25-45 years in good health and CMV-seronegative. Sequenced: PBMCs. The genes are TRBV7-2 and TRBJ2-7; 10 nucleotides agree with TRBD2. CDR3 DNA: TGTGCCAGCAGCTTGGGACTAGCGTCAAACTACGAGCAGTACTTC. This codes for CASSLGLASNYEQYF.